This T cell receptor (beta chain) is from a study of T-cell memory formation after mild COVID-19. This clonotype has only a few counts. Its specificity is not known. A read error may produce the germline difference seen at one junction end. Germline V gene sequence: CDR1 MNHEY, CDR2 SMNVEV (reference sequence). This CDR3 contains 13 residues. Overall study results and limits: Chiefly within CM and EM were the contracting CD4+ clones; CD8+ ones were within EMRA. Unconfirmed was the SARS-CoV-2 specificity of second-wave clones that peaked on day 37.

TCRdb re-derived calls from the 5' RACE reads in MiXCR, one entry per CDR3 protein. The sample carries just over 400,000 distinct CDR3 sequences, 20% to 30% recorded once. The sequencing input was PBMCs or a T cell subset sorted from them (not recorded which). The sequence was obtained from an adult woman who had mild COVID-19 (a few samples of this study predate the infection). Cell type and time point are not known. The chain couples TRBV27 to TRBJ2-1; 11 positions match TRBD1. CDR3 sequence (DNA): TGTGCCAGCAGTCACGGACAGGGGGCGAGTAAGATCTTC. Its translation is CASSHGQGASKIF.